Listed below are T cell receptor beta chains from one sample, sequenced in a study of blood T cell repertoires in COVID-19. Assay: immunoSEQ multiplex PCR; the TCRdb copy retains only in-frame clones and omits some. The profile shows 330,000 or so clones, roughly 86% of them singletons. Material for sequencing was peripheral blood. All receptors derive from a man aged 30 to 45 with COVID-19, enrolled during active disease. The CDR3 runs from the conserved cysteine through the conserved F or W. Each record gives: J gene, clone size, D gene, V gene, CDR3 protein, CDR3 DNA. D genes are given only for firm matches. Size values are once, few and many counts, or a class for expanded clones, and some rows have none.

j_gene: TRBJ1-4
abundance: .
d_gene: TRBD1
v_gene: TRBV6-6
CDR3aa: CASTGQVEKLFF
CDR3nt: TGTGCCAGCACGGGACAGGTAGAAAAACTGTTTTTT

j_gene: TRBJ2-3
abundance: .
d_gene: .
v_gene: TRBV9
CDR3aa: CASSGITDTQYF
CDR3nt: TGTGCCAGCAGCGGTATCACAGATACGCAGTATTTT

j_gene: TRBJ2-7
abundance: .
d_gene: TRBD1
v_gene: TRBV19
CDR3aa: CASSLTGTGYEQYF
CDR3nt: TGTGCCAGTAGTCTAACCGGGACAGGCTACGAGCAGTACTTC

j_gene: TRBJ2-3
abundance: .
d_gene: TRBD1
v_gene: TRBV28
CDR3aa: CASSSSPYTGGVTDTQYF
CDR3nt: TGTGCCAGCAGTTCCTCTCCTTATACAGGGGGCGTCACAGATACGCAGTATTTT

j_gene: TRBJ2-1
abundance: .
d_gene: TRBD1
v_gene: TRBV24-1
CDR3aa: CATRGTANNEQFF
CDR3nt: TGTGCCACCAGAGGGACAGCCAACAATGAGCAGTTCTTC

j_gene: TRBJ2-1
abundance: .
d_gene: .
v_gene: TRBV28
CDR3aa: CASTLGGLGYNEQFF
CDR3nt: TGTGCCAGCACCCTAGGAGGACTGGGCTACAATGAGCAGTTCTTC

j_gene: TRBJ2-7
abundance: once
d_gene: .
v_gene: TRBV28
CDR3aa: CASSFQDRGLYSYEQYF
CDR3nt: TGTGCCAGCAGTTTCCAGGACCGGGGGTTATACTCCTACGAGCAGTACTTC

j_gene: TRBJ2-7
abundance: .
d_gene: TRBD1
v_gene: TRBV3-1/TRBV3-2
CDR3aa: CASSRQGITYEQYF
CDR3nt: TGTGCCAGCAGCCGACAGGGGATAACCTACGAGCAGTACTTC

j_gene: TRBJ2-3
abundance: .
d_gene: TRBD1
v_gene: TRBV27
CDR3aa: CASSDRQGMTDTQYF
CDR3nt: TGTGCCAGCAGTGACCGACAGGGGATGACAGATACGCAGTATTTT

j_gene: TRBJ1-6
abundance: few
d_gene: TRBD1
v_gene: TRBV7-9
CDR3aa: CASSVQGRQSPLHF
CDR3nt: TGTGCCAGCAGCGTACAGGGGAGACAATCACCCCTCCACTTT

j_gene: TRBJ2-2
abundance: .
d_gene: .
v_gene: TRBV7-9
CDR3aa: CASSSPGTLNTGELFF
CDR3nt: TGTGCCAGCAGCTCACCCGGGACACTGAACACCGGGGAGCTGTTTTTT

j_gene: TRBJ1-1
abundance: .
d_gene: .
v_gene: TRBV3-1/TRBV3-2
CDR3aa: CASSQERRGIEAFF
CDR3nt: TGTGCCAGCAGCCAAGAAAGGCGAGGGATTGAAGCTTTCTTT

j_gene: TRBJ2-1
abundance: .
d_gene: TRBD1
v_gene: TRBV7-3
CDR3aa: CASSGQGRGSYNEQFF
CDR3nt: TGTGCCAGCAGCGGACAGGGAAGGGGCTCCTACAATGAGCAGTTCTTC

j_gene: TRBJ2-5
abundance: .
d_gene: .
v_gene: TRBV27
CDR3aa: CASSSAPIQGQETQYF
CDR3nt: TGTGCCAGCAGTTCCGCCCCCATCCAGGGCCAAGAGACCCAGTACTTC

j_gene: TRBJ2-3
abundance: .
d_gene: TRBD2
v_gene: TRBV7-2
CDR3aa: CASRPTSGGATDTQYF
CDR3nt: TGTGCCAGCAGACCCACTAGCGGGGGGGCCACAGATACGCAGTATTTT

j_gene: TRBJ2-5
abundance: .
d_gene: .
v_gene: TRBV18
CDR3aa: CASSNINIQETQYF
CDR3nt: TGTGCCAGCTCCAATATTAACATCCAAGAGACCCAGTACTTC

j_gene: TRBJ1-5
abundance: once
d_gene: TRBD1
v_gene: TRBV5-1
CDR3aa: CASSLAGTGNQPQHF
CDR3nt: TGCGCCAGCAGCTTGGCAGGGACAGGCAATCAGCCCCAGCATTTT

j_gene: TRBJ1-5
abundance: .
d_gene: .
v_gene: TRBV15
CDR3aa: CATSRKGQSNQPQHF
CDR3nt: TGTGCCACCAGCAGAAAAGGACAGAGCAATCAGCCCCAGCATTTT

j_gene: TRBJ2-7
abundance: .
d_gene: .
v_gene: TRBV28
CDR3aa: CASLEYGLHSYEQYF
CDR3nt: TGTGCCAGCCTCGAATACGGGTTACACTCCTACGAGCAGTACTTC

j_gene: TRBJ2-7
abundance: .
d_gene: .
v_gene: TRBV10-3
CDR3aa: CAISESWVQNEQYF
CDR3nt: TGTGCCATCAGTGAGTCGTGGGTACAGAACGAGCAGTACTTC

j_gene: TRBJ2-3
abundance: .
d_gene: TRBD2
v_gene: TRBV10-2
CDR3aa: CASTLGTTSGGTTQYF
CDR3nt: TGCGCCAGCACTCTCGGAACGACTAGCGGGGGAACTACGCAGTATTTT

j_gene: TRBJ1-3
abundance: .
d_gene: .
v_gene: TRBV18
CDR3aa: CASSRTSGNTIYF
CDR3nt: TGTGCCAGCTCACGTACATCTGGAAACACCATATATTTT

j_gene: TRBJ1-2
abundance: .
d_gene: .
v_gene: TRBV10-3
CDR3aa: CAISESRKTRSYGYTF
CDR3nt: TGTGCCATCAGTGAGTCGAGGAAAACGAGGAGCTATGGCTACACCTTC

j_gene: TRBJ2-7
abundance: .
d_gene: TRBD2
v_gene: TRBV5-5
CDR3aa: CASSLSLAGNYEQYF
CDR3nt: TGTGCCAGCAGCTTGTCGTTAGCGGGAAATTACGAGCAGTACTTC

j_gene: TRBJ2-2
abundance: .
d_gene: .
v_gene: TRBV7-3
CDR3aa: CASSLEGVTGELFF
CDR3nt: TGTGCCAGCAGCTTAGAAGGGGTCACCGGGGAGCTGTTTTTT

j_gene: TRBJ1-5
abundance: .
d_gene: .
v_gene: TRBV7-2
CDR3aa: CASSLDGGAGQPQHF
CDR3nt: TGTGCCAGCAGCTTAGATGGGGGGGCCGGGCAGCCCCAGCATTTT

j_gene: TRBJ2-1
abundance: .
d_gene: .
v_gene: TRBV7-2
CDR3aa: CASRSTPGISYNEQFF
CDR3nt: TGTGCCAGCAGATCAACTCCGGGGATCTCCTACAATGAGCAGTTCTTC

j_gene: TRBJ2-7
abundance: .
d_gene: TRBD2
v_gene: TRBV7-2
CDR3aa: CASSLSSIGLAGSYEQYF
CDR3nt: TGTGCCAGCAGCTTATCATCCATTGGACTAGCGGGATCCTACGAGCAGTACTTC

j_gene: TRBJ1-2
abundance: .
d_gene: .
v_gene: TRBV15
CDR3aa: CATSFRPDSGNYGYTF
CDR3nt: TGTGCCACCAGTTTTCGCCCGGACAGTGGAAACTATGGCTACACCTTC

j_gene: TRBJ1-2
abundance: .
d_gene: .
v_gene: TRBV30
CDR3aa: CAWSVRDYGYTF
CDR3nt: TGTGCCTGGAGTGTACGGGATTATGGCTACACCTTC

j_gene: TRBJ2-1
abundance: .
d_gene: .
v_gene: TRBV28
CDR3aa: CASFTGFDEQFF
CDR3nt: TGTGCCAGCTTCACAGGGTTCGATGAGCAGTTCTTC

j_gene: TRBJ2-2
abundance: .
d_gene: .
v_gene: TRBV7-9
CDR3aa: CASSAPLASGELFF
CDR3nt: TGTGCCAGCAGCGCGCCTTTAGCCTCCGGGGAGCTGTTTTTT

j_gene: TRBJ2-3
abundance: .
d_gene: .
v_gene: TRBV4-1
CDR3aa: CASSQEGRGWADTQYF
CDR3nt: TGCGCCAGCAGCCAAGAAGGCCGGGGGTGGGCAGATACGCAGTATTTT

j_gene: TRBJ2-5
abundance: .
d_gene: .
v_gene: TRBV9
CDR3aa: CASSVAPSPQETQYF
CDR3nt: TGTGCCAGCAGCGTAGCCCCTAGCCCCCAAGAGACCCAGTACTTC

j_gene: TRBJ2-1
abundance: .
d_gene: TRBD1
v_gene: TRBV10-3
CDR3aa: CAISLSGTVNEQFF
CDR3nt: TGTGCCATCAGCCTGTCGGGGACAGTCAATGAGCAGTTCTTC

j_gene: TRBJ2-1
abundance: once
d_gene: TRBD2
v_gene: TRBV4-1
CDR3aa: CASSQDTSGRVLNEQFF
CDR3nt: TGCGCCAGCAGCCAGGATACTAGCGGGAGGGTTCTGAATGAGCAGTTCTTC

j_gene: TRBJ1-2
abundance: .
d_gene: TRBD1
v_gene: TRBV19
CDR3aa: CASRTGTGNYGYTF
CDR3nt: TGTGCCAGTAGAACCGGGACAGGGAACTATGGCTACACCTTC

j_gene: TRBJ2-1
abundance: .
d_gene: TRBD2
v_gene: TRBV7-3
CDR3aa: CASSLRGTRYNEQFF
CDR3nt: TGTGCCAGCAGCCTAAGAGGGACTAGATACAATGAGCAGTTCTTC

j_gene: TRBJ2-3
abundance: .
d_gene: .
v_gene: TRBV11-1
CDR3aa: CASSLWDTLAGDTQYF
CDR3nt: TGTGCCAGCAGCTTATGGGACACCCTAGCCGGAGATACGCAGTATTTT

j_gene: TRBJ1-5
abundance: once
d_gene: .
v_gene: TRBV6-2/TRBV6-3
CDR3aa: CASSSGRGTGQPQHF
CDR3nt: TGTGCCAGCAGTTCGGGCAGGGGAACTGGTCAGCCCCAGCATTTT

j_gene: TRBJ1-2
abundance: once
d_gene: TRBD1
v_gene: TRBV27
CDR3aa: CASSLSGDRGGGYTF
CDR3nt: TGTGCCAGCAGTTTATCGGGGGACAGGGGTGGTGGCTACACCTTC

j_gene: TRBJ2-4
abundance: .
d_gene: .
v_gene: TRBV7-2
CDR3aa: CASSLTGPKNIQYF
CDR3nt: TGTGCCAGCAGCTTAACGGGTCCAAAAAACATTCAGTACTTC

j_gene: TRBJ1-6
abundance: .
d_gene: .
v_gene: TRBV4-3
CDR3aa: CASSQDAGQSSYNSPLHF
CDR3nt: TGCGCCAGCAGCCAAGATGCCGGACAGAGCTCCTATAATTCACCCCTCCACTTT

j_gene: TRBJ1-2
abundance: .
d_gene: .
v_gene: TRBV19
CDR3aa: CASSILRGGGIYGYTF
CDR3nt: TGTGCCAGTAGTATCCTCCGGGGAGGGGGGATCTATGGCTACACCTTC

j_gene: TRBJ1-1
abundance: .
d_gene: .
v_gene: TRBV11-2
CDR3aa: CASSTYTEAFF
CDR3nt: TGTGCCAGCAGCACTTACACTGAAGCTTTCTTT

j_gene: TRBJ2-3
abundance: once
d_gene: TRBD2
v_gene: TRBV28
CDR3aa: CASSFPTREGTQYF
CDR3nt: TGTGCCAGCAGCTTTCCCACCCGGGAGGGTACGCAGTATTTT

j_gene: TRBJ2-7
abundance: .
d_gene: .
v_gene: TRBV29-1
CDR3aa: CSARTHANYEQYF
CDR3nt: TGCAGCGCTAGGACTCATGCCAACTACGAGCAGTACTTC